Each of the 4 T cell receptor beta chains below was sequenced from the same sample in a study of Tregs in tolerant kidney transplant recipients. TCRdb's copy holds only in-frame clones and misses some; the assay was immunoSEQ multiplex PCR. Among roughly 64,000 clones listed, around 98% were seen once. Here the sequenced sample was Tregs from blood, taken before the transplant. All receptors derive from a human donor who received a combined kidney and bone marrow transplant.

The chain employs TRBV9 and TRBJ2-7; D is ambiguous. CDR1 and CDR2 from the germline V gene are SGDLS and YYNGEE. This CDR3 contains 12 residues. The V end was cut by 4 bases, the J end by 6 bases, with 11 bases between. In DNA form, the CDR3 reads TGTGCCAGCAGCCCTCTTCCCAGCGAGCAGTACTTC. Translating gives CASSPLPSEQYF.

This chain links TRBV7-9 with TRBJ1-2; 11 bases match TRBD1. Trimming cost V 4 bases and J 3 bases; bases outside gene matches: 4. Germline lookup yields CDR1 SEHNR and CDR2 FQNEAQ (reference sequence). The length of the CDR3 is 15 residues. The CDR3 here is CASSSPGQGDYGYTF. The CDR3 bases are TGTGCCAGCAGCTCGCCGGGACAGGGGGACTATGGCTACACCTTC. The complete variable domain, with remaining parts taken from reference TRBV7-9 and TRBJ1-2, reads DTGVSQNPRHKITKRGQNVTFRCDPISEHNRLYWYRQTLGQGPEFLTYFQNEAQLEKSRLLSDRFSAERPKGSFSTLEIQRTEQGDSAMYLCASSSPGQGDYGYTFGSGTRLTVV.

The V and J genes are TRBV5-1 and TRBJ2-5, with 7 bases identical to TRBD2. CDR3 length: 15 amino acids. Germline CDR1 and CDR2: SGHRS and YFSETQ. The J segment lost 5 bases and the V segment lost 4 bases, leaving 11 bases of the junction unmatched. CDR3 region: CASSVGTGGFETQYF. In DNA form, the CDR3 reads TGCGCCAGCAGCGTAGGCACCGGGGGGTTCGAGACCCAGTACTTC.

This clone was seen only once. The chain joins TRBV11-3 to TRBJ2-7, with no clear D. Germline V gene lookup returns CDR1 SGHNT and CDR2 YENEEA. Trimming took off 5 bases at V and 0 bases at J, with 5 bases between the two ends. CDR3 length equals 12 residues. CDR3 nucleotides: TGTGCCAGCAGCACTAACTCCTACGAGCAGTACTTC. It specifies CASSTNSYEQYF.